One sample yielded the 9 T cell receptor beta chains listed below, sequenced in a study of T cell changes during pregnancy in multiple sclerosis. Generated by immunoSEQ multiplex PCR, the TCRdb table keeps only in-frame clones and is missing some. The sample holds 81,000 or so clones; around 93% are singletons and the top ten take roughly 3.5%. The sequences come from PBMCs, collected in the first trimester of pregnancy. The receptors shown here come from a female donor in good health, serving as a control in a pregnancy study. Some clones in this sample may be carry-over from other donors' samples.

This chain connects TRBV6-4 to TRBJ2-2; 10 bases align to TRBD1. The CDR3 is 15 residues long. CDR1 MRHNA and CDR2 SNTAGT come from the germline V gene. The trim removed 5 bases at V and 3 bases at J, leaving 3 bases unmatched. The chain's CDR3 is CASSPTGGDTGELFF. The CDR3 region has the DNA TGTGCCAGCAGTCCGACAGGGGGCGACACCGGGGAGCTGTTTTTT.

The CDR3 spells CASSLGRVNTDTQYF. The CDR3 DNA follows: TGCGCCAGCAGCTTGGGCCGGGTTAACACAGATACGCAGTATTTT. The chain carries TRBV5-1 and TRBJ2-3, with no clear D. The CDR3 is 15 residues long. CDR1 and CDR2 from the germline V gene are SGHRS and YFSETQ. Trimming removed 0 bases from V and 2 bases from J, with 10 bases in between. Variable domain in full (rest from reference TRBV5-1 and TRBJ2-3): KAGVTQTPRYLIKTRGQQVTLSCSPISGHRSVSWYQQTPGQGLQFLFEYFSETQRNKGNFPGRFSGRQFSNSRSEMNVSTLELGDSALYLCASSLGRVNTDTQYFGPGTRLTVL.

The rearrangement joins TRBV7-2 to TRBJ2-7; 10 bases align to TRBD2. Trimming removed 1 base from V and 4 bases from J; junction bases left unmatched: 1. Germline V gene sequence: CDR1 SGHTA, CDR2 FQGNSA. CDR3 length: 14 amino acids. Here the CDR3 DNA reads TGTGCCAGCAGCTTAGTGACTAGCGGGTACGAGCAGTACTTC. Protein: CASSLVTSGYEQYF.

This chain uses TRBV6-4 with TRBJ2-1, with TRBD2 identical over 8 bases. The CDR3 runs to 15 residues. The germline V gene encodes CDR1 MRHNA and CDR2 SNTAGT. V shed 2 bases and J 5 bases; nucleotides not matched to a gene: 5. The CDR3 coding sequence is TGTGCCAGCAGTGACGCCAGCGGGGGCCACAATGAGCAGTTCTTC. Protein product: CASSDASGGHNEQFF.

The rearrangement uses TRBV15 and TRBJ1-1; unclear D gene. CDR3 size: 15 residues. The germline V gene has CDR1 LNHNV and CDR2 YYDKDF (reference sequence). Deletions cut 2 bases from V and 1 base from J, with 11 bases between. The chain's CDR3 is CATSRPPRENTEAFF. In DNA form, the CDR3 reads TGTGCCACCAGCAGACCCCCCCGCGAGAACACTGAAGCTTTCTTT.

The J gene is TRBJ1-4, the V gene TRBV7-8, with a possible D match to TRBD1 (6 bases). The V and J ends lost 1 base and 4 bases respectively, with 13 bases between them. The CDR3 has 16 residues. Germline CDR1 and CDR2: SGHVS and FQNEAQ. The CDR3, as DNA: TGTGCCAGCAGCTTAGATAGGGGACACGTTAATGAAAAACTGTTTTTT. It translates to CASSLDRGHVNEKLFF.

The chain links TRBV5-6 to TRBJ1-4; 7 bases fit TRBD1. The V gene end was trimmed by 1 base and the J gene end by 7 bases; junction bases not matched to a gene: 7. Germline V gene lookup returns CDR1 SGHDT and CDR2 YYEEEE. The CDR3 extends over 15 amino acids. The CDR3 protein is CASSLYAGGREKLFF. In DNA form, the CDR3 reads TGTGCCAGCAGCTTGTATGCAGGGGGGCGTGAAAAACTGTTTTTT.

The rearrangement uses TRBV5-1 and TRBJ2-1; no definite D call. This CDR3 contains 14 residues. Germline CDR1 SGHRS, CDR2 YFSETQ. The V and J ends lost 2 bases and 5 bases respectively, with 11 bases between them. The CDR3 sequence: CASSFSVTDNEQFF. In DNA, the CDR3 is TGCGCCAGCAGCTTTTCGGTAACAGACAATGAGCAGTTCTTC.

The rearrangement links TRBV11-1 to TRBJ2-1; tentatively, D is TRBD2 (5 bases). The CDR3 extends over 14 amino acids. V was clipped by 5 bases and J by 2 bases, with 10 bases between them. Germline lookup yields CDR1 SGHAT and CDR2 FQDESV (reference sequence). CDR3: CASSLPGAYNEQFF. Written as DNA, the CDR3 is TGTGCCAGCAGCCTCCCCGGGGCCTACAATGAGCAGTTCTTC.